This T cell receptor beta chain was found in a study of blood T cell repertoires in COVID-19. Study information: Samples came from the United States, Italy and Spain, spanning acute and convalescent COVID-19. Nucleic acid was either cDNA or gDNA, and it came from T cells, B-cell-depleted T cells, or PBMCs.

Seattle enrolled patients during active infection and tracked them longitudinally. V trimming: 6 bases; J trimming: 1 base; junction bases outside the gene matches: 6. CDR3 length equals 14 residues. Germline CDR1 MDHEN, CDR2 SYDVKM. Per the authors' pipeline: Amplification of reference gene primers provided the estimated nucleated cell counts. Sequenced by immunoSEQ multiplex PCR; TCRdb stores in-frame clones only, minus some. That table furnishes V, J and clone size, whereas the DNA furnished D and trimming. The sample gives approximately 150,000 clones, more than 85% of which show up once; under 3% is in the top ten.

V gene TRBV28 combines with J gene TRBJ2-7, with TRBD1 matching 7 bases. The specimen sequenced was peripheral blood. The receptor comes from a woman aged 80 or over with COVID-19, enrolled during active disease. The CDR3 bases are TGTGCCAGCAGACCGGGACAGCTATCCTACGAGCAGTACTTC. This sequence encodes CASRPGQLSYEQYF.